A selection of T cell receptor beta chains follows, all from one sample in a study of shared clonotypes between healthy human individuals. Repertoires were generated with immunoSEQ multiplex PCR, while TCRdb's copy carries only in-frame clones and drops some. The sample includes 2,500,000 or so clones, roughly 93% of them seen just once. Sequenced input: naive CD4+ T cells from PBMCs. Receptor source: a man aged 18 to 30 in good health. Some clones in this sample may be carry-over from other donors' samples. The CDR3 runs from the conserved cysteine through the conserved F or W. A D gene is named only where the DNA matches it firmly. Expanded clones get a size class; other rows say once, few or many, or leave the size out.

clone size	V gene	D gene	J gene	CDR3 DNA	CDR3 protein
-	TRBV5-4	-	TRBJ2-5	TGTGCCAGCACCCTAGGGGGGCAAGAGACCCAGTACTTC	CASTLGGQETQYF
-	TRBV27	TRBD2	TRBJ2-7	TGTGCCAGCAGTCCAAGACTAGCGACGAGCTCCTACGAGCAGTACTTC	CASSPRLATSSYEQYF
once	TRBV7-2	TRBD1	TRBJ1-2	TGTGCCAGCAGCTTCCGACAGGGGATGGATGGCTACACCTTC	CASSFRQGMDGYTF
-	TRBV18	TRBD1	TRBJ2-2	TGTGCCAGCTCACCGATTGGGACAGGCATCACCGGGGAGCTGTTTTTT	CASSPIGTGITGELFF
-	TRBV18	-	TRBJ2-1	TGTGCCAGCTCACCACCCATCGGGCTGAGCTCCTACAATGAGCAGTTCTTC	CASSPPIGLSSYNEQFF
-	TRBV5-6	TRBD2	TRBJ2-3	TGTGCCAGTATGGGGCTAGCGGGAGGGCCCTTCACAGATACGCAGTATTTT	CASMGLAGGPFTDTQYF
-	TRBV25-1	TRBD1	TRBJ1-1	TGTGCCAGCCGGACAGGGAGGGGCTTGGTGAACACTGAAGCTTTCTTT	CASRTGRGLVNTEAFF
-	TRBV7-9	TRBD2	TRBJ2-5	TGTGCCAGCAGCTTAAACCTAGCGGGGCAAGAGACCCAGTACTTC	CASSLNLAGQETQYF
-	TRBV5-1	TRBD2	TRBJ2-7	TGCGCCAGCAGCTCGCCGGACAGTCCTAGCGGGTCCTACGAGCAGTACTTC	CASSSPDSPSGSYEQYF
-	TRBV2	-	TRBJ2-4	TGTGCCAGCAGCTACCAAAACATTCAGTACTTC	CASSYQNIQYF
-	TRBV5-1	-	TRBJ2-7	TGCGCCAGCAGCTCACAAAGGGGAGCTAAGTCTAGCGAGCAGTACTTC	CASSSQRGAKSSEQYF
few	TRBV7-9	-	TRBJ1-1	TGTGCCAGCAGCTTAGCAGCAAGTGGCACTGAAGCTTTCTTT	CASSLAASGTEAFF
-	TRBV5-5	TRBD1	TRBJ2-1	TGTGCCAGTAGCAGGGGGTTAGAGTCCTACAATGAGCAGTTCTTC	CASSRGLESYNEQFF
few	TRBV7-2	-	TRBJ1-1	TGTGCCAGTACATGGGCAGGGGTGAACACTGAAGCTTTCTTT	CASTWAGVNTEAFF
-	TRBV29-1	-	TRBJ1-1	TGCAGCGTCCATAGGCTAACTTATGAAGCTTTCTTT	CSVHRLTYEAFF
once	TRBV5-1	TRBD1	TRBJ1-3	TGCGCCAGCAGTCAGCCTGGGACAGCTGGAAACACCATATATTTT	CASSQPGTAGNTIYF
-	TRBV18	-	TRBJ2-1	TGTGCCAGCTCACCTTTTGGGGCAGGTTCCTACAATGAGCAGTTCTTC	CASSPFGAGSYNEQFF
-	TRBV6-1	-	TRBJ1-4	TGTGCCAGCAGTGTTTTGATACAGGCAACTAATGAAAAACTGTTTTTT	CASSVLIQATNEKLFF
-	TRBV21-1	-	TRBJ2-6	TGTGCCAGCAGCAAGAGGGTATCTCTGGCTGGGGCCAACGTCCTGACTTTC	CASSKRVSLAGANVLTF
-	TRBV28	-	TRBJ1-1	TGTGCCGGATCCCCGGAGGGGCCCCGGGTGGCTTTCTTT	CAGSPEGPRVAFF
-	TRBV7-2	TRBD1	TRBJ2-1	TGTGCCAGCAGCCAAGGGGACAGCATAAGATACAATGAGCAGTTCTTC	CASSQGDSIRYNEQFF
-	TRBV11-2	-	TRBJ1-1	TGTGCCAGCAGCCGACAGTTAAACACTGAAGCTTTCTTT	CASSRQLNTEAFF
-	TRBV13	-	TRBJ2-2	TGTGCCAGCAGCTTAGACAGGGCCACCGGGGAGCTGTTTTTT	CASSLDRATGELFF
-	TRBV10-3	-	TRBJ2-1	TGTGCCATCAGTGGGAACAGACTACGGGAGAATGAGCAGTTCTTC	CAISGNRLRENEQFF
-	TRBV5-1	-	TRBJ1-5	TGCGCCAGCAGCAAGGACGGGGTGATCCAGCCCCAGCATTTT	CASSKDGVIQPQHF
once	TRBV5-1	-	TRBJ2-5	TGCGCCAGCAGCTTGGATGCCGCGAGGGCCCAGTACTTC	CASSLDAARAQYF
-	TRBV6-5	TRBD2	TRBJ2-1	TGTGCCAGCAGTGCGACGGGAGGGCCGAGAAATGAGCAGTTCTTC	CASSATGGPRNEQFF
-	TRBV7-2	-	TRBJ2-7	TGTGCCAGCAGCTTAGCACTCGGGATAGGGGGTTTCTACGAGCAGTACTTC	CASSLALGIGGFYEQYF
-	TRBV7-2	TRBD2	TRBJ2-5	TGTGCCAGCAGCTTTGGGCTAGCGGGTCCAAGGGCCCAAGAGACCCAGTACTTC	CASSFGLAGPRAQETQYF
-	TRBV11-2	-	TRBJ2-2	TGTGCCAGCAGCACAACGGCCGGAGGCGCGAACACCGGGGAGCTGTTTTTT	CASSTTAGGANTGELFF
-	TRBV5-1	TRBD2	TRBJ2-3	TGCGCCAGCAGCTTAGGACCTACTAGCGGTAGCACAGATACGCAGTATTTT	CASSLGPTSGSTDTQYF
-	TRBV6-5	-	TRBJ1-2	TGTGCCAGCAGTCACCAGGACGTCAACTATGGCTACACCTTC	CASSHQDVNYGYTF
-	TRBV4-2	-	TRBJ2-7	TGTGCCAGCAGCCAAGATCCAGGCTCGTACGAGCAGTACTTC	CASSQDPGSYEQYF
-	TRBV6-1	-	TRBJ1-4	TGTGCCAGCAGTGAAAGGGGTACGGAATATGAAAAACTGTTTTTT	CASSERGTEYEKLFF
-	TRBV2	TRBD1	TRBJ2-7	TGTGCCAGCAGCGTTCTAGGGGGCTCGGGCGAGCAGTACTTC	CASSVLGGSGEQYF
-	TRBV19	TRBD2	TRBJ2-7	TGTGCCAGTAGTATCGGAGCTAGCGGCTCCTACGAGCAGTACTTC	CASSIGASGSYEQYF
-	TRBV6-1	TRBD2	TRBJ2-7	TGTGCCAGCACGGGCGGGAGAAGCTCCTACGAGCAGTACTTC	CASTGGRSSYEQYF
-	TRBV11-2	-	TRBJ1-5	TGTGCCAGCAGCTTAGACTGGGATGGGAACCAGCCCCAGCATTTT	CASSLDWDGNQPQHF
few	TRBV6-6	-	TRBJ1-1	TGTGCCAGCAGTTCGACAACCTCCACGAACACTGAAGCTTTCTTT	CASSSTTSTNTEAFF
-	TRBV28	-	TRBJ2-5	TGTGCCAGCAGTTTATTAACAATCCAAGGAGAGACCCAGTACTTC	CASSLLTIQGETQYF
-	TRBV30	-	TRBJ2-1	TGTGCCTGGACCAACACCGGGTACAATGAGCAGTTCTTC	CAWTNTGYNEQFF